This T cell receptor beta chain was obtained from a study of blood T cell repertoires in COVID-19. Study summary: The cDNA or gDNA used as material had been derived from T cells, B-cell-depleted T cells, or PBMCs.

The repertoire was sequenced with immunoSEQ multiplex PCR; TCRdb's copy has only in-frame clones and lacks some. The table records about 30,000 clones, 86% of them present only once. Germline CDR1 reads LNHNV; CDR2 reads YYDKDF (reference sequence). The CDR3 is 14 residues long. Trimming removed 0 bases from V and 4 bases from J; junction bases left unmatched: 3. The rearrangement uses TRBV15 and TRBJ2-7, with TRBD1 identical over 7 bases. The sample comprised peripheral blood. The source is a human donor with active COVID-19. The donor label of this sample is uncertain. CDR3 sequence (DNA): TGTGCCACCAGCAGAGAGGGGACAGAATACGAGCAGTACTTC. It is translated as CATSREGTEYEQYF.